The source of this TCR beta chain is a study of neurological immune-mediated disorders. A 10-nucleotide random UMI tagged transcripts in template-switch 5'RACE cDNA synthesis. TCRdb re-derived calls from the 5' RACE reads in MiXCR, one entry per CDR3 protein. Among roughly 48,000 distinct CDR3 sequences, 9.5% to 15% were seen once, and the ten largest hold about 10%. Study results and limitations: The study found no CDR3 amino acid sequences shared by expanded clones across subjects, suggesting private repertoires in all groups. The most TCR clonal expansion was seen in HTLV-1-associated myelopathy, and the least was seen in multiple sclerosis, which fell below healthy controls.

This clonotype occurred many times. The antigen remains unidentified. The CDR3 consists of 15 residues. V was clipped by 4 bases and J by 0 bases, with 10 bases between them. Germline lookup yields CDR1 MDHEN and CDR2 SYDVKM. The time point here: longitudinal time-point 3. Sequencing was performed on PBMCs. This sequence joins TRBV28 and TRBJ1-3, with D maybe TRBD1 (6 bases). This TCR came from a male donor with HTLV-1-associated myelopathy (HAM/TSP). The CDR3 spells CASSSTGFSGNTIYF. Written as DNA, the CDR3 is TGTGCCAGCAGTTCGACAGGCTTCTCTGGAAACACCATATATTTT.